This TCR beta chain is from a study of OX40 agonist ivuxolimab in advanced cancers. Study results and caveats: Relative to CD4+, CD8+ T cells held more expanded clones on average.

Libraries were prepared by immunoSEQ multiplex PCR; TCRdb keeps only in-frame clonotypes and omits some of them. The sample consists of about 78,000 clones, approximately 80% of them appearing once. Comment on this clone: Its antigen is as yet unknown.

Excluded were patients having autoimmune disease history or systemic immunosuppression. The V gene lost 3 bases and the J gene lost 8 bases, with 16 bases spanning the gap. Germline CDR1 and CDR2: KGHSH and LQKENI. CDR3 length equals 15 residues. The sample in question was CD4+ or CD8+ T cells sorted from blood, obtained in a trial of the OX40 agonist ivuxolimab. The J gene is TRBJ1-4, the V gene TRBV18, with a possible D match to TRBD1 (5 bases). The receptor comes from an adult with an advanced solid tumor such as melanoma, head and neck, liver or kidney cancer. The CDR3 is CASSPPGAAGEKLFF. In DNA, the CDR3 is TGTGCCAGCTCACCCCCCGGGGCAGCAGGCGAAAAACTGTTTTTT.